The sequence of this T cell receptor beta chain was determined in a study of technical replicates of blood from a few donors. Per the germline V gene, CDR1 is SGHNT and CDR2 is YYREEE (reference sequence). The CDR3 spans 17 residues. V lost 5 bases and J lost 5; bases outside the gene matches: 14. Assay: immunoSEQ multiplex PCR; the TCRdb copy retains only in-frame clones and omits some. The sample lists over 70,000 clones, roughly 90% occurring once. The sequenced material came from PBMCs. The receptor's source is a human donor in good health. Some clones in this sample may be carry-over from other donors' samples. This rearrangement joins TRBV5-4 to TRBJ1-1; 11 bases agree with TRBD1. In DNA form, the CDR3 reads TGTGCCAGCAGACCGGGACAGGGGGGATCGTTCGGGACTGAAGCTTTCTTT. This encodes CASRPGQGGSFGTEAFF.